The 17 T cell receptor beta chains listed next were all sequenced from one sample in a study of cytomegalovirus exposure and HLA in healthy donors. 60 Vbeta and 13 Jbeta primers were used in PCR. Repertoires were generated with immunoSEQ multiplex PCR, while TCRdb's copy carries only in-frame clones and drops some. The sample holds some 150,000 clones; approximately 82% are singletons and the top ten take more than 1.5%. The sequencing sample was made of PBMCs. These receptors originate from a man between 35 and 55 years old in good health and CMV-seronegative.

J is TRBJ1-3 and V is TRBV10-3; TRBD1 is a possible D gene (5 bases). Per the germline V gene, CDR1 is ENHRY and CDR2 is SYGVKD. Between the trimmed V and J ends, which lost 3 bases and 0 bases, there was a span of 18 bases. The CDR3 is 18 residues long. The CDR3 sequence is CAISDIVGYRGSGNTIYF. The DNA for the CDR3 is TGTGCCATCAGTGACATTGTAGGTTATAGGGGCTCTGGAAACACCATATATTTT.

The V and J genes are TRBV7-3 and TRBJ2-7; no firm D call. CDR1 is SGHTA, CDR2 FQGTGA, per germline. V dropped 2 bases and J dropped 5 bases, with 10 bases sitting between them. The CDR3 contains 13 residues. The CDR3 spells CASSLGSSDEQYF. The CDR3 nucleotides read TGTGCCAGCAGCTTAGGTAGCAGTGACGAGCAGTACTTC.

This clone was seen more than once but under ten times. This chain links TRBV29-1 with TRBJ2-3; D gene unclear. Germline-derived CDR1 and CDR2 are SQVTM and ANQGSEA. This CDR3 region has 13 residues. Trimming took off 1 base at V and 0 bases at J, with 5 bases between the two ends. The CDR3 region has the DNA TGCAGCGTTGAAGGGCTTAGCACAGATACGCAGTATTTT. It codes for CSVEGLSTDTQYF.

The CDR3 region is CASSLAPTGQGTETQYF. CDR3 nucleotide sequence: TGTGCCAGCAGCTTAGCCCCCACGGGACAGGGGACAGAGACCCAGTACTTC. The chain is built from TRBV7-6 and TRBJ2-5; 10 nucleotides align to TRBD1. Trimming took 0 bases from V and 4 from J; bases not matched to a gene: 8. Germline CDR1 is SGHVS and CDR2 is FNYEAQ. This CDR3 spans 17 amino acids.

This clone was seen once. V gene TRBV10-3 combines with J gene TRBJ2-3, with D possibly matching TRBD2 (6 bases). Germline CDR1 is ENHRY and CDR2 is SYGVKD. V was cut by 8 bases and J by 5 bases, with 11 bases left in between. The CDR3 is 12 amino acids. The CDR3 sequence: CAIAGSGDTQYF. The CDR3, as DNA: TGTGCCATCGCGGGGTCAGGAGATACGCAGTATTTT.

The chain links TRBV7-8 to TRBJ2-1; D is unclear. V gave up 3 bases and J gave up 5 bases, with 8 bases separating them. There are 13 residues in the CDR3. Germline CDR1 SGHVS, CDR2 FQNEAQ. As DNA, the CDR3 is TGTGCCAGCAGCTTGCAGCGCGACAATGAGCAGTTCTTC. Its protein product is CASSLQRDNEQFF.

This clone was picked up a small number of times. The genes are TRBV19 and TRBJ1-5; 9 nucleotides agree with TRBD1. J was trimmed by 5 bases and V by 8 bases; bases with no gene match: 4. The V gene's germline CDR1 is LNHDA and CDR2 SQIVND (reference sequence). The CDR3 sequence is 13 residues long. The CDR3: CASGQGRDQPQHF. CDR3 bases: TGTGCCAGTGGACAGGGGAGGGATCAGCCCCAGCATTTT.

The V gene is TRBV25-1, the J gene TRBJ2-7, with a possible D match to TRBD2 (5 bases). This CDR3 has 13 amino acids. V dropped 4 bases and J dropped 4 bases, with 11 bases sitting between them. Germline CDR1 MGHDK, CDR2 SYGVNS. CDR3 nucleotide sequence: TGTGCCAGCAGTGGAGGGCTCAGGTACGAGCAGTACTTC. Translated, it gives CASSGGLRYEQYF.

The chain has TRBV9 and TRBJ1-5; D gene uncertain. V lost 4 bases and J lost 3, with 11 bases in between. The germline CDR1 and CDR2 sequences are SGDLS and YYNGEE. The CDR3 length is 14 residues. CDR3 sequence reads: CASSPSGNNQPQHF. The CDR3, as DNA: TGTGCCAGCAGCCCGTCGGGTAACAATCAGCCCCAGCATTTT.

V usage is TRBV9 and J usage is TRBJ2-2; 10 bases map to TRBD2. CDR1 and CDR2 from the germline V gene are SGDLS and YYNGEE. The CDR3 extends over 13 amino acids. V shed 3 bases and J 10 bases; nucleotides not matched to a gene: 3. CDR3 protein: CASSGTSGVELFF. The DNA for the CDR3 is TGTGCCAGCAGCGGGACTAGCGGAGTGGAGCTGTTTTTT.

The rearrangement uses TRBV27 and TRBJ1-1; D not resolved. The germline CDR1 and CDR2 sequences are MNHEY and SMNVEV (reference sequence). The CDR3 length is 16 residues. The germline V and J ends were trimmed by 2 bases and 1 base, with 14 bases remaining between them. This CDR3 is CASSLSAIQSNTEAFF. In DNA, the CDR3 is TGTGCCAGCAGTTTAAGCGCGATACAATCGAACACTGAAGCTTTCTTT.

Note on this clone: One junction end disagrees with the germline gene, perhaps due to a read error. This sequence joins TRBV7-9 and TRBJ1-1; D is perhaps TRBD1 (6 bases). The CDR3 sequence is 14 residues long. Germline assignment: CDR1 SEHNR and CDR2 FQNEAQ (reference sequence). As DNA, the CDR3 is TGTTCCAGCGGCCCGATGGGGGCGGATACTGAAGCTTTCTTT. Translated, it gives CSSGPMGADTEAFF. The whole variable domain, filled in from reference TRBV7-9 and TRBJ1-1, reads DTGVSQNPRHKITKRGQNVTFRCDPISEHNRLYWYRQTLGQGPEFLTYFQNEAQLEKSRLLSDRFSAERPKGSFSTLEIQRTEQGDSAMYLCSSGPMGADTEAFFGQGTRLTVV.

This chain connects TRBV27 to TRBJ2-7; tentative D call: TRBD1 (5 bases). V was shortened by 6 bases and J by 1 base, with 16 bases between the two germline ends. Germline V gene sequence: CDR1 MNHEY, CDR2 SMNVEV (reference sequence). The CDR3 extends over 15 amino acids. The CDR3 region is CASRGAVYGSYEQYF. In DNA, the CDR3 is TGTGCCAGCAGAGGGGCGGTATACGGGTCCTACGAGCAGTACTTC.

The V and J genes are TRBV19 and TRBJ1-5, with 7 bases matching TRBD1. V shed 6 bases, J shed 1 base, and the junction held 6 bases outside the gene matches. CDR3 size: 15 residues. Per the germline V gene, CDR1 is LNHDA and CDR2 is SQIVND (reference sequence). Written as DNA, the CDR3 is TGTGCCAGTAGGACCCGACAGGGAAGCAATCAGCCCCAGCATTTT. Its translation is CASRTRQGSNQPQHF.

The chain joins TRBV7-2 to TRBJ2-7; 11 bases agree with TRBD2. This CDR3 is 16 amino acids long. V gave up 5 bases and J gave up 6 bases; unmatched junction bases: 12. Germline CDR1 reads SGHTA; CDR2 reads FQGNSA. Here the CDR3 DNA reads TGTGCCAGCAGCCCCAGGATTCTAGCGGGAGGTGGCGAGCAGTACTTC. It specifies CASSPRILAGGGEQYF.

This clone was detected only a few times. The chain recombines TRBV6-5 with TRBJ2-7, with 12 bases fitting TRBD1. Germline trimming cut 4 bases from V and 5 bases from J; bases unmatched to any gene: 9. In germline, CDR1 is MNHEY, CDR2 SVGAGI. The CDR3 covers 16 residues. The CDR3 is CASSSGDRGRSNEQYF. As DNA, the CDR3 is TGTGCCAGCAGTTCCGGGGACAGGGGGCGCAGTAACGAGCAGTACTTC.

The chain uses TRBV7-2 and TRBJ2-1; D gene uncertain. This CDR3 region has 13 residues. The V gene's germline CDR1 is SGHTA and CDR2 FQGNSA. V lost 1 base and J 5 bases, leaving 6 bases between the germline ends. As DNA, the CDR3 is TGTGCCAGCAGCTTAGAACGGGACAATGAGCAGTTCTTC. This translates into CASSLERDNEQFF.